This T cell receptor beta chain comes out of a study of shared clonotypes between healthy human individuals. Study context: The plates for each donor numbered three CD4 naive, three CD4 memory, two CD8 naive and one CD8 memory.

The protocol was immunoSEQ multiplex PCR, while the TCRdb copy is restricted to in-frame clones and leaves out a portion. Altogether about 580,000 clones are present, 95% to 98% being singletons, with the ten largest covering less than 0.35%. Naive CD8 cells comprised CD45RO-negative, CCR7-positively selected cells, excluding terminally differentiated effector memory CD45RA+ cells. The study drew all its donors from Caucasian adults living in Nashville, Tennessee. Whole-study results and caveats: Sampling used blood alone; tissue repertoires probably differ. Rarefaction revealed incomplete sorted-subset sequencing despite large depth.

Between the trimmed V and J ends, which lost 5 bases and 7 bases, there was a span of 9 bases. The CDR3 covers 12 residues. Germline V gene data show CDR1 as SEHNR and CDR2 as FQNEAQ (reference sequence). On this clone itself: Its antigen is as yet unknown.

The V and J genes are TRBV7-9 and TRBJ2-1; D is unclear. Sequenced input: naive CD8+ T cells sorted from blood. This TCR was sampled from a man aged 30 to 39 in good health. CDR3 nucleotide sequence: TGTGCCAGCAGCACCGTGGGGAATGAGCAGTTCTTC. Protein sequence: CASSTVGNEQFF.